Following are 21 T cell receptor beta chains from one sample sequenced in a study of cytomegalovirus exposure and HLA in healthy donors. This table comes from immunoSEQ multiplex PCR, and its TCRdb copy is limited to in-frame clones, with some not included. In the table there are 90,000 to 150,000 clones, 85% of which are singletons. The source material was PBMCs. The origin of the receptors is a woman in her 30s in good health and CMV-seronegative.

This clone was detected once. This rearrangement joins TRBV7-2 to TRBJ1-3, with no clear D. CDR3 size: 16 residues. Trimming shortened V by 4 bases and J by 3 bases, and 16 bases separated the two germline ends. Per germline, CDR1 SGHTA and CDR2 FQGNSA. For the CDR3, the DNA is TGTGCCAGCAGCTCAAGTCCGAGGGCGAATGGAAACACCATATATTTT. It encodes CASSSSPRANGNTIYF.

The chain combines TRBV4-3 with TRBJ2-2; D might be TRBD2 (6 bases). CDR1 is LGHNA and CDR2 is YSLEER in the germline V gene. The CDR3 length is 14 residues. V lost 0 bases, J lost 8 bases, and 10 bases lay in between. The CDR3 sequence: CASSQEGGQGELFF. Here the CDR3 DNA reads TGCGCCAGCAGCCAAGAGGGAGGACAAGGGGAGCTGTTTTTT.

This chain links TRBV23-1 with TRBJ1-6; 9 bases align to TRBD1. Being an ORF, TRBV23-1 has a function that is uncertain. V shed 7 bases, J shed 10 bases, and the junction held 11 bases outside the gene matches. The CDR3 covers 15 residues. The CDR3 DNA is TGCGCCAGCACCCGACCCGGGACAGGGAACTCACCCCTCCACTTT. Translation gives CASTRPGTGNSPLHF.

This chain joins TRBV5-4 and TRBJ1-1; D is ambiguous. Germline lookup yields CDR1 SGHNT and CDR2 YYREEE (reference sequence). V shed 2 bases and J shed 8 bases, with 16 bases lying between them. CDR3 size: 14 residues. The CDR3 loop reads CASSLDPRGREAFF. CDR3 bases: TGTGCCAGCAGCTTAGATCCCCGAGGGCGGGAAGCTTTCTTT.

The chain is built from TRBV5-1 and TRBJ2-1; 7 nucleotides align to TRBD2. The CDR3 consists of 15 residues. Germline CDR1 SGHRS, CDR2 YFSETQ. V shed 5 bases, J shed 8 bases, and the junction held 13 bases outside the gene matches. The CDR3 here is CASSPPQAGFHEQFF. The CDR3 region has the DNA TGCGCCAGCAGTCCGCCCCAAGCGGGGTTTCATGAGCAGTTCTTC. Using reference TRBV5-1 and TRBJ2-1 for the parts outside the CDR3, the full variable domain is KAGVTQTPRYLIKTRGQQVTLSCSPISGHRSVSWYQQTPGQGLQFLFEYFSETQRNKGNFPGRFSGRQFSNSRSEMNVSTLELGDSALYLCASSPPQAGFHEQFFGPGTRLTVL.

This chain links TRBV6-5 with TRBJ1-6; 7 positions match TRBD1. V shed 6 bases and J 2 bases; nucleotides not matched to a gene: 4. CDR1 MNHEY and CDR2 SVGAGI come from the germline V gene. This CDR3 is built from 15 residues. CDR3 region: CASRTGQAYNSPLHF. The CDR3 coding sequence is TGTGCCAGCAGAACAGGACAGGCCTATAATTCACCCCTCCACTTT.

CDR3 nucleotide sequence: TGCGCCAGCAGCCACCTGACAGGGCGGGATGAAAAACTGTTTTTT. It encodes CASSHLTGRDEKLFF. The chain couples TRBV4-1 to TRBJ1-4, with 7 bases identical to TRBD1. The V gene's germline CDR1 is MGHRA and CDR2 YSYEKL. V dropped 3 bases and J dropped 6; count of bases not matched to a gene: 7. CDR3 length: 15 residues.

V and J are TRBV19 and TRBJ2-7; 9 nucleotides agree with TRBD2. Per germline, CDR1 LNHDA and CDR2 SQIVND (reference sequence). Unmatched junction bases numbered 10, after V lost 5 bases and J lost 5 bases. CDR3 length: 15 residues. The CDR3 sequence: CASSGPGTSLNEQYF. The CDR3 DNA sequence: TGTGCCAGTAGTGGTCCCGGGACTAGCCTGAACGAGCAGTACTTC.

This clone was detected once. The CDR3 DNA reads TGCGCCAGCAGCCATACCCGGACAGCTCGAGGAGGGGAGCTGTTTTTT. Encoded protein: CASSHTRTARGGELFF. The chain joins TRBV5-1 to TRBJ2-2; D is possibly TRBD1 (6 bases). The germline V gene has CDR1 SGHRS and CDR2 YFSETQ. The CDR3 is 16 amino acids. The V gene lost 4 bases and the J gene lost 8 bases, with 21 bases spanning the gap.

V gene TRBV6-6 combines with J gene TRBJ1-5, with D maybe TRBD1 (5 bases). This CDR3 has 13 amino acids. V lost 7 bases, J lost 2 bases, and 9 bases lay in between. Per germline, CDR1 MNHNY and CDR2 SVGAGI (reference sequence). CDR3 residues: CASTLTGNQPQHF. DNA of the CDR3: TGTGCCAGCACCTTGACAGGCAATCAGCCCCAGCATTTT.

This chain uses TRBV9 with TRBJ1-6; D not resolved. Trimming pared 1 base from V and 9 bases from J, leaving 8 bases between. Germline CDR1 is SGDLS and CDR2 is YYNGEE. The CDR3 consists of 13 residues. The CDR3 nucleotides read TGTGCCAGCAGCGTACTCAACTCTTCACCCCTCCACTTT. Translated: CASSVLNSSPLHF.

This clone was detected only a few times. This rearrangement joins TRBV7-2 to TRBJ1-6; the D is unclear. With 3 bases removed from V and 8 bases from J, the gap between germline ends came to 14 bases. This CDR3 has 15 amino acids. Germline CDR1 and CDR2: SGHTA and FQGNSA. CDR3 region: CASSFSRVADSPLHF. CDR3 nucleotides: TGTGCCAGCAGCTTTTCGCGTGTCGCCGATTCACCCCTCCACTTT.

The V and J genes are TRBV18 and TRBJ1-5, with TRBD1 matching over 7 bases. Per the germline V gene, CDR1 is KGHSH and CDR2 is LQKENI. V lost 3 bases to trimming and J lost 8 bases; unmatched junction nucleotides: 4. CDR3 length: 13 amino acids. In DNA, the CDR3 is TGTGCCAGCTCACCGGGACAGAGTGAGCCCCAGCATTTT. Amino acids: CASSPGQSEPQHF.

In this sample, this clone turned up a few times. Within the sample, other DNA sequences also encode this same CDR3. The rearrangement joins TRBV5-6 to TRBJ1-1; D not resolved. Germline V lookup: CDR1 SGHDT, CDR2 YYEEEE. V was clipped by 0 bases and J by 0 bases, with 3 bases between them. The CDR3 consists of 13 residues. CDR3 in DNA: TGTGCCAGCAGCTTGGCTGTGAACACTGAAGCTTTCTTT. Translating gives CASSLAVNTEAFF.

This clone has more than one count but fewer than ten. The V gene is TRBV18, the J gene TRBJ2-5, with 7 nucleotides matching TRBD1. The CDR3 spans 13 residues. The V and J ends lost 4 bases and 5 bases, in that order; junction bases with no gene match: 4. In germline, CDR1 is KGHSH, CDR2 LQKENI. CDR3: CASSRGQEETQYF. The CDR3 coding sequence is TGTGCCAGCTCACGTGGACAGGAGGAGACCCAGTACTTC.

There are a few counts of this clone. The genes are TRBV18 and TRBJ2-2, with 13 bases that match TRBD2. Germline V gene data show CDR1 as KGHSH and CDR2 as LQKENI. The CDR3 sequence is 19 residues long. V lost 2 bases to trimming and J lost 0 bases; unmatched junction nucleotides: 6. The CDR3 sequence is CASSPEGTSGASNTGELFF. CDR3 bases: TGTGCCAGCTCACCAGAGGGGACTAGCGGGGCCTCGAACACCGGGGAGCTGTTTTTT.

This clone counts as medium-sized (0.01 to 0.1%). The chain recombines TRBV28 with TRBJ1-5; no firm D call. The CDR3 loop spans 13 amino acids. Germline CDR1 and CDR2: MDHEN and SYDVKM. Trimming removed 4 bases at V and 8 bases at J, with 12 bases between. The CDR3 DNA sequence: TGTGCCAGCAGTTCCGGGTCCTTTAAGCCCCAGCATTTT. Its translation: CASSSGSFKPQHF.

The V and J genes are TRBV6-6 and TRBJ2-2; 8 nucleotides align to TRBD2. Germline V CDR1 and CDR2: MNHNY, SVGAGI (reference sequence). The CDR3 loop spans 16 amino acids. Germline trimming cut 6 bases from V and 0 bases from J; bases unmatched to any gene: 6. The chain's CDR3 is CASSSPGLANTGELFF. The DNA of the CDR3 is TGTGCCAGCAGCTCACCGGGACTAGCGAACACCGGGGAGCTGTTTTTT.

The rearrangement links TRBV7-3 to TRBJ1-1; D might be TRBD1 (6 bases). CDR1 is SGHTA, CDR2 FQGTGA, per germline. CDR3 length: 14 amino acids. With 0 bases removed from V and 3 bases from J, the gap between germline ends came to 8 bases. The CDR3 nucleotides read TGTGCCAGCAGCTTAACCAGGGGAGACACTGAAGCTTTCTTT. This encodes CASSLTRGDTEAFF.

This clone was recorded only once. V gene TRBV11-2 combines with J gene TRBJ1-2; 8 bases match TRBD1. J gave up 3 bases and V 4 bases, and 7 bases lay outside the gene matches. Germline V gene sequence: CDR1 SGHAT, CDR2 FQNNGV. The CDR3 runs to 15 residues. Written as DNA, the CDR3 is TGTGCCAGCAGCTCATACAGGGGGGAGGACTATGGCTACACCTTC. Encoded protein: CASSSYRGEDYGYTF.

V gene TRBV7-8 combines with J gene TRBJ2-7, with D uncertain. Per the germline V gene, CDR1 is SGHVS and CDR2 is FQNEAQ. The CDR3 has 11 residues. Trimming shortened V by 1 base and J by 6 bases, and 4 bases separated the two germline ends. The CDR3, as DNA: TGTGCCAGCAGCTTAGATCGCGAGCAGTACTTC. Translated, it gives CASSLDREQYF.